The clone carrying this TCR beta chain appeared many times. Patients underwent thyroid surgery, and none had received any treatment before it. V was pared by 2 bases and J by 0 bases, with 1 base of the junction left unmatched. The CDR3 has 16 residues. CDR1 SGHRS and CDR2 YFSETQ come from the germline V gene. The sample belongs to a study of metastatic and nonmetastatic thyroid tumors. From the PCR reads, TCRdb re-called clones with MiXCR. The sample has about 69,000 clones, 12% to 15% seen once; the top ten hold approximately 6.1%. V is TRBV5-1 and J is TRBJ2-2, with 10 bases that match TRBD2. Sequencing was carried out using blood. This TCR was recovered from a male donor with papillary thyroid cancer or a benign thyroid nodule (not recorded which). Some clones in this sample may be carry-over from other donors' samples. The CDR3 region has the DNA TGCGCCAGCAGCTTCCTAGCGGGAGCGAACACCGGGGAGCTGTTTTTT. This encodes CASSFLAGANTGELFF.